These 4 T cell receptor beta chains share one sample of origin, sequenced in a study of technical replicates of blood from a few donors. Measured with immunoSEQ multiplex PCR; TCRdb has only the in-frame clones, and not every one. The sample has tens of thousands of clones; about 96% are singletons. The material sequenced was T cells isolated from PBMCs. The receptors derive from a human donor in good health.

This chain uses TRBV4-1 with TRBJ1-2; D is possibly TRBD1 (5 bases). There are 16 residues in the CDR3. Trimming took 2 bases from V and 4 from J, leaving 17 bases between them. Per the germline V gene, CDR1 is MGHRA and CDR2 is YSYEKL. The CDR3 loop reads CASSQRGAAGPYGYTF. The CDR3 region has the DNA TGCGCCAGCAGCCAAAGAGGAGCGGCGGGGCCCTATGGCTACACCTTC.

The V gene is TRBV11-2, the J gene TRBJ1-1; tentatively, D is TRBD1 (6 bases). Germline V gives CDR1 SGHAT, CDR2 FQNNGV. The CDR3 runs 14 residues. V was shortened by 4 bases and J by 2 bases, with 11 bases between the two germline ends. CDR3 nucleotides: TGTGCCAGCAGCTCCGGACAGTATAACACTGAAGCTTTCTTT. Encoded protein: CASSSGQYNTEAFF.

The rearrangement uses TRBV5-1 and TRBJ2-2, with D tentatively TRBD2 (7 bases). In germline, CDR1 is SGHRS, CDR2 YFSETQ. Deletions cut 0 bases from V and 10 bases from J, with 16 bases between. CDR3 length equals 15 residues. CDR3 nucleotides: TGCGCCAGCAGCTTGGAAGGGGGGGCGTACGCGGAGCTGTTTTTT. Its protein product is CASSLEGGAYAELFF.

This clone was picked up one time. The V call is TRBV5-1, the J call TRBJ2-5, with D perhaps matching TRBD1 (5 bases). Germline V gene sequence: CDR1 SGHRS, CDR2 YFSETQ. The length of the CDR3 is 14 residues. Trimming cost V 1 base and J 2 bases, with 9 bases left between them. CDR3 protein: CASSLSRAQETQYF. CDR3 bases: TGCGCCAGCAGCTTGTCCAGGGCTCAAGAGACCCAGTACTTC.